This T cell receptor (beta chain) was obtained from a study of cytomegalovirus exposure and HLA in healthy donors. Data came from immunoSEQ multiplex PCR; TCRdb stores just in-frame clones and leaves some out. The sample shows approximately 82,000 clones, 95% of them seen only once. The sample consisted of PBMCs. The source of this sequence is a woman aged 18 to 35 in good health and CMV-seronegative.

The CDR3 DNA follows: TGTGCCAGCAGCGCAGACAGGGATTCACCCCTCCACTTT. It specifies CASSADRDSPLHF. The gene calls are TRBV7-2 and TRBJ1-6; 7 positions agree with TRBD1. Unmatched junction bases numbered 3, after V lost 5 bases and J lost 8 bases. The length of the CDR3 is 13 residues. Germline V CDR1 and CDR2: SGHTA, FQGNSA.